A selection of T cell receptor beta chains follows, all from one sample in a study of blood T cell repertoires in COVID-19. Measured with immunoSEQ multiplex PCR; TCRdb has only the in-frame clones, and not every one. The data contain over 40,000 clones, around 83% of them singletons. Sequencing used peripheral blood. Every receptor here comes from a man aged 55 to 70 with active COVID-19. Both conserved end residues are part of each CDR3. The order of the fields is clone size, V gene, D gene, J gene, CDR3 DNA, CDR3 protein. A D gene is named only where the DNA matches it firmly. Not all rows give a size; the values are once, few, many and, for expanded clones, a class.

clone size: once
V gene: TRBV6-4
D gene: -
J gene: TRBJ2-1
CDR3 DNA: TGTGCCAGCAGTCCCTATCTTTATGGACAGACCTACAATGAGCAGTTCTTC
CDR3 protein: CASSPYLYGQTYNEQFF

clone size: -
V gene: TRBV28
D gene: -
J gene: TRBJ2-4
CDR3 DNA: TGTGCCAGCAGTCCGACTGGCAGGGCGGACAAAAACATTCAGTACTTC
CDR3 protein: CASSPTGRADKNIQYF

clone size: -
V gene: TRBV28
D gene: TRBD2
J gene: TRBJ2-1
CDR3 DNA: TGTGCCAGCAGTCCCCACCCGGCGGGGGGTTACAATGAGCAGTTCTTC
CDR3 protein: CASSPHPAGGYNEQFF

clone size: -
V gene: TRBV19
D gene: TRBD1
J gene: TRBJ1-1
CDR3 DNA: TGTGCCAGTAGGCCGGGACAGGGTAGAGCTTTCTTT
CDR3 protein: CASRPGQGRAFF

clone size: -
V gene: TRBV14
D gene: -
J gene: TRBJ1-6
CDR3 DNA: TGTGCCAGCAGCCAAGATCTGGGCAGGCACCTCCACTTT
CDR3 protein: CASSQDLGRHLHF

clone size: -
V gene: TRBV9
D gene: TRBD1
J gene: TRBJ1-3
CDR3 DNA: TGTGCCAGCAGCGTAGGGGTGGGGACAGGTTGGGCTGGAAACACCATATATTTT
CDR3 protein: CASSVGVGTGWAGNTIYF

clone size: -
V gene: TRBV11-2
D gene: TRBD2
J gene: TRBJ2-4
CDR3 DNA: TGTGCCAGCAGGAGACTAGCGACGGGGGCCAAAAACATTCAGTACTTC
CDR3 protein: CASRRLATGAKNIQYF

clone size: -
V gene: TRBV6-5
D gene: -
J gene: TRBJ2-7
CDR3 DNA: TGTGCCAGCAGACCCACTTCTAGCCAGTCCTACGAGCAGTACTTC
CDR3 protein: CASRPTSSQSYEQYF

clone size: -
V gene: TRBV7-8
D gene: -
J gene: TRBJ1-1
CDR3 DNA: TGTGCCAGCAGCTTAGGGAGGGGAGGGGACCAAAGGAGGACTGAAGCTTTCTTT
CDR3 protein: CASSLGRGGDQRRTEAFF

clone size: few
V gene: TRBV4-3
D gene: -
J gene: TRBJ1-1
CDR3 DNA: TGCGCCAGCAGCCAAGCTGGGTTCGGGTACACTGAAGCTTTCTTT
CDR3 protein: CASSQAGFGYTEAFF

clone size: -
V gene: TRBV28
D gene: -
J gene: TRBJ2-7
CDR3 DNA: TGTGCCAGCAGTTTACAAACCCTACTCCGGGATCTTAGGGCCTACGAGCAGTACTTC
CDR3 protein: CASSLQTLLRDLRAYEQYF